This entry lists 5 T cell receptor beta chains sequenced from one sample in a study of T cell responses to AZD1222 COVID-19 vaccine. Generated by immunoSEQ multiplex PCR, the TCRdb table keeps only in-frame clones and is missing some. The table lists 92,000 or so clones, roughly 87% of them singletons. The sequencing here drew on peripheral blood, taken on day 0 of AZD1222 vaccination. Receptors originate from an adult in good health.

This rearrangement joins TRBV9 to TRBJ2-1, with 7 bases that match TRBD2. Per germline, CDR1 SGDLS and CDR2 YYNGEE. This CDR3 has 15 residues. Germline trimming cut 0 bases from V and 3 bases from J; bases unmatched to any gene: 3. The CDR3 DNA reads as TGTGCCAGCAGCGTAGGATGGGGGGGCTACAATGAGCAGTTCTTC. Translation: CASSVGWGGYNEQFF.

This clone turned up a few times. DNA for the CDR3: TGTGCCAGCAGCGTAGCGAGGGGTACTGAAGCTTTCTTT. Its protein product is CASSVARGTEAFF. J is TRBJ1-1 and V is TRBV9; a possible D gene is TRBD1 (5 bases). This CDR3 is built from 13 residues. Trimming removed 0 bases from V and 5 bases from J, with 8 bases in between. Per germline, CDR1 SGDLS and CDR2 YYNGEE.

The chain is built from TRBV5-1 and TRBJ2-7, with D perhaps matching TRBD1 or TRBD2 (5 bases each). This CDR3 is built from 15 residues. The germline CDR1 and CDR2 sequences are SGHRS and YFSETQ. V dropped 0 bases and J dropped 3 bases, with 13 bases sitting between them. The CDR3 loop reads CASSLAPGTGYEQYF. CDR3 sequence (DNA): TGCGCCAGCAGCTTGGCACCCGGGACGGGCTACGAGCAGTACTTC.

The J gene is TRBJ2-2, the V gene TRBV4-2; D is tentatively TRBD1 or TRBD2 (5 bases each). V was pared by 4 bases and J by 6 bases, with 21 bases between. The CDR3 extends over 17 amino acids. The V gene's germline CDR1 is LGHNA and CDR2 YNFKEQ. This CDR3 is CASSPALWGGLSGELFF. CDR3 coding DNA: TGTGCCAGCAGCCCCGCCCTATGGGGCGGGTTATCCGGGGAGCTGTTTTTT.

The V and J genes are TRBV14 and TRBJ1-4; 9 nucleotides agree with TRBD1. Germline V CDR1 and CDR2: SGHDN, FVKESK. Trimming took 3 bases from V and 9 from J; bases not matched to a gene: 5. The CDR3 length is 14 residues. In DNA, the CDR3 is TGTGCCAGCAGCCATTCAGGACAGGGGAAAAAACTGTTTTTT. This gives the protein CASSHSGQGKKLFF.